This T cell receptor (beta chain) is drawn from a study of long-term antiretroviral therapy in people with HIV. Study-wide results and limits: Narrower CDR3 length ranges marked HIV repertoires relative to controls. Once patients were on ART, diversity went higher but still fell short of transplant donor controls. Regardless of time point, clones expanded before ART dominated the repertoire.

This CDR3 has 13 amino acids. CDR1 and CDR2 (germline): LGHNA, YSLEER. Trimming shortened V by 0 bases and J by 14 bases, and 14 bases separated the two germline ends. On this clone: The antigen is unknown.

Sequencing used immunoSEQ v3.0 at survey level. Per-sample TRB depth target: roughly 35,000-50,000 T-cell genomes. Sequencing was performed with immunoSEQ multiplex PCR; in TCRdb, only in-frame clones are kept and a portion is missing. The sample carries 25,000 to 40,000 clones, 96% recorded once. V usage is TRBV4-3 and J usage is TRBJ1-3, with D possibly matching TRBD1 (6 bases). The source material was unsorted PBMCs, sampled roughly 6.4 years after starting antiretroviral therapy. This receptor was taken from a man aged 30-40 years with HIV. CDR3 nucleotide sequence: TGCGCCAGCAGCCAAGACCGGGGGCATTCTTTATATTTT. This encodes CASSQDRGHSLYF.